The present TCR beta chain was sequenced within a study of beta chain features in type 1 diabetes. Study-level findings and limits: Within each of all four CD4+ subsets, Type 1 diabetes patients had TCRB CDR3s that were moderately but significantly shorter. Comparison showed that naive, central memory and Treg TCRB repertoires appeared more similar among patients than among healthy donors. Small HLA sub-analyses could not settle whether HLA shapes TCRB rearrangement.

CD45RO/CCR7/CD25/CD127/CD95/CD27 sorting isolated CD4+ naive, central memory, regulatory and stem cell-like memory cells. Unmatched junction bases numbered 5, after V lost 0 bases and J lost 6 bases. In germline, CDR1 is SGHRS, CDR2 YFSETQ. CDR3 length: 17 amino acids. This clone came up a few times. Its antigen is unidentified. Every bit of the isolated RNA underwent reverse transcription, so sequencing read expressed TCRB transcripts. TCRdb keeps only in-frame clones here, not all; method: immunoSEQ multiplex PCR. The table records roughly 150,000 clones, roughly 9.1% of them present only once. This TCR was sampled from a woman between 18 and 30 years old in good health. The specimen sequenced was central memory CD4+ T cells from blood. The chain combines TRBV5-1 with TRBJ2-2; 13 bases align to TRBD2. Here the CDR3 reads CASSLVATSGRSGELFF. As DNA, the CDR3 is TGCGCCAGCAGCTTGGTCGCGACTAGCGGGAGGTCCGGGGAGCTGTTTTTT.